This is a list of T cell receptor beta chains from one sample in a study of T cell responses to AZD1222 COVID-19 vaccine. The protocol was immunoSEQ multiplex PCR, while the TCRdb copy is restricted to in-frame clones and leaves out a portion. Among about 44,000 clones listed, around 81% were seen once. Source: peripheral blood, taken on day 0 of AZD1222 vaccination. Receptors originate from an adult in good health. Both conserved end residues are part of each CDR3. The order of the fields is J gene, V gene, clone size, CDR3 length, D gene, CDR3 DNA, CDR3 protein. A D gene is named only where the DNA matches it firmly. Clone size is stated in some rows and not others, as once, few, many or a class when expanded.

TRBJ1-5 TRBV6-2/TRBV6-3 . 16 . TGTGCCAGCAGTTCGGGCGGAATGCCGAGCAATCAGCCCCAGCATTTT CASSSGGMPSNQPQHF
TRBJ1-2 TRBV30 few 14 . TGTGCCTGGAGTCCCCCCGGGACGGGGGATGGCTACACCTTC CAWSPPGTGDGYTF
TRBJ1-1 TRBV6-5 medium-sized 13 . TGTGCCAGCAGATCATCGGGGGACACTGAAGCTTTCTTT CASRSSGDTEAFF
TRBJ2-7 TRBV10-2 . 15 . TGCGCCAGCAGTGAGCAGGGGACCCCCCTATACGAGCAGTACTTC CASSEQGTPLYEQYF
TRBJ2-3 TRBV7-9 . 12 . TGTGCCAGCGGGGGGGCCCCAGATACGCAGTATTTT CASGGAPDTQYF
TRBJ1-2 TRBV3-1/TRBV3-2 few 13 . TGTGCCAGCAGCCAATCTTTTCACTATGGCTACACCTTC CASSQSFHYGYTF
TRBJ1-5 TRBV28 . 16 TRBD1 TGTGCCAGCAGTTTAATTCCAGGGGGTGGTAATCAGCCCCAGCATTTT CASSLIPGGGNQPQHF
TRBJ1-1 TRBV2 . 14 . TGTGCCAGCAGTGAAGCGCGGATGAACACTGAAGCTTTCTTT CASSEARMNTEAFF
TRBJ1-2 TRBV2 . 13 . TGTGCCAGCAGTGAAGCCAGACAGTATGGCTACACCTTC CASSEARQYGYTF
TRBJ1-1 TRBV18 once 16 . TGTGCCAGCTCACCCCGGGACTGGGGCTTGAACACTGAAGCTTTCTTT CASSPRDWGLNTEAFF
TRBJ2-2 TRBV7-2 . 15 . TGTGCCAGCAGCCTCCCGACTTCAAACACCGGGGAGCTGTTTTTT CASSLPTSNTGELFF
TRBJ1-1 TRBV4-1 . 17 . TGCGCCAGCAGCCAAGATATTAGGGTAGGGGGGAGGACTGAAGCTTTCTTT CASSQDIRVGGRTEAFF
TRBJ2-1 TRBV10-2 . 18 . TGCGCCAGCAGTCGTCAGACAGACCTTCTGAGCTCCTACAATGAGCAGTTCTTC CASSRQTDLLSSYNEQFF
TRBJ2-2 TRBV2 . 13 . TGTGCCAGCAAACTCGGCGGGCCCGGGGAGCTGTTTTTT CASKLGGPGELFF
TRBJ2-1 TRBV7-2 . 15 TRBD2 TGTGCCAGCAGCTTAGCAGCGGGGGAATACAATGAGCAGTTCTTC CASSLAAGEYNEQFF
TRBJ2-7 TRBV29-1 . 11 . TGCAGCGTTGAAGGGAGTTACGAGCAGTACTTC CSVEGSYEQYF
TRBJ1-4 TRBV6-1 . 15 . TGTGCCAGCAGTGACGTCGGCGCAACTAATGAAAAACTGTTTTTT CASSDVGATNEKLFF
TRBJ2-1 TRBV5-1 . 14 . TGCGCCAGCAGCTTGGCATTAGCGGTAAATGAGCAGTTCTTC CASSLALAVNEQFF
TRBJ2-3 TRBV27 . 14 . TGTGCCAGCAGTTTGAGCTCTAGCACAGATACGCAGTATTTT CASSLSSSTDTQYF
TRBJ1-1 TRBV7-2 . 14 . TGTGCCAGCAGCTTTGGTTACGGGGACACTGAAGCTTTCTTT CASSFGYGDTEAFF
TRBJ1-1 TRBV3-1/TRBV3-2 . 14 . TGTGCCAGCTCCCGGGGCAGGGTGGGCACTGAAGCTTTCTTT CASSRGRVGTEAFF
TRBJ2-6 TRBV5-1 . 16 . TGCGCCAGCAGCTTGGCCGGCGCGGCTGGGGCCAACGTCCTGACTTTC CASSLAGAAGANVLTF
TRBJ2-7 TRBV5-1 . 16 TRBD1 TGCGCCAGCAGCTTGGTCGTGACAGGGGCACTATACGAGCAGTACTTC CASSLVVTGALYEQYF
TRBJ2-1 TRBV3-1/TRBV3-2 . 12 . TGTGCCAGCAGCCAAGCGAGGACAGAAAGGATCTTC CASSQARTERIF
TRBJ1-4 TRBV11-2 . 15 . TGTGCCAGCAGCCGTGATGGTGCAACTAATGAAAAACTGTTTTTT CASSRDGATNEKLFF
TRBJ2-7 TRBV14 medium-sized 14 . TGTGCCAGCAGCCCCCGGACGGATGCCTACGAGCAGTACTTC CASSPRTDAYEQYF
TRBJ1-6 TRBV4-1 . 17 TRBD1 TGCGCCAGCAGCCAACCTGCCGGACAGGGACCGAGATCACCCCTCCACTTT CASSQPAGQGPRSPLHF
TRBJ1-4 TRBV25-1 . 15 TRBD1 TGTGCCAGCAACGGGCTCATTTACAGGGGAGAAAAACTGTTTTTT CASNGLIYRGEKLFF
TRBJ1-1 TRBV11-3 . 13 . TGTGCCAGCAGCCACGGGGTGAACACTGAAGCTTTCTTT CASSHGVNTEAFF
TRBJ1-1 TRBV2 . 15 . TGTGCCAGCAGGGTCCAAGGACAGCCGAACACTGAAGCTTTCTTT CASRVQGQPNTEAFF
TRBJ1-1 TRBV11-2 . 13 . TGTGCCAGCAGCTTTATGGAGAACACTGAAGCTTTCTTT CASSFMENTEAFF
TRBJ1-5 TRBV6-2/TRBV6-3 . 17 . TGTGCCAGCAGTTACTCGGATGCGGACTATAGCAATCAGCCCCAGCATTTT CASSYSDADYSNQPQHF
TRBJ2-2 TRBV3-1/TRBV3-2 . 16 TRBD1 TGTGCCAGCAGCCCGACAGGGGGCACTGGCACCGGGGAGCTGTTTTTT CASSPTGGTGTGELFF
TRBJ1-4 TRBV5-1 . 14 TRBD1 TGCGCCAGCAGCCTGACTCAGGGGGCGGAAAAACTGTTTTTT CASSLTQGAEKLFF
TRBJ2-6 TRBV7-9 . 17 . TGTGCCAGCAGCCCCAGTAGCCTAAACTCTGGGGCCAACGTCCTGACTTTC CASSPSSLNSGANVLTF
TRBJ1-3 TRBV29-1 few 13 . TGCAGCGTTGGTCTCCCCTCTGGAAACACCATATATTTT CSVGLPSGNTIYF
TRBJ1-2 TRBV6-6 . 13 . TGTGCCAGCAGTTACGGACTTATCTATGGCTACACCTTC CASSYGLIYGYTF
TRBJ1-1 TRBV11-3 . 13 . TGTGCCAGCAGCCTTAGCGGAGTTACTGAAGCTTTCTTT CASSLSGVTEAFF
TRBJ2-5 TRBV19 . 14 TRBD2 TGTGCCAGCAAAGCGGGGGGGCCTTTGGAGACCCAGTACTTC CASKAGGPLETQYF
TRBJ2-1 TRBV5-1 . 15 . TGCGCCAGCAGCCTAACCGACATTACCTACAATGAGCAGTTCTTC CASSLTDITYNEQFF
TRBJ2-2 TRBV5-4 . 14 . TGTGCCAGCAGCTTGCAGGGAAAAGGCGGGGAGCTGTTTTTT CASSLQGKGGELFF
TRBJ2-1 TRBV6-5 . 14 . TGTGCCAGCAGCCTGGACGAATTTTTATCGGAGCAGTTCTTC CASSLDEFLSEQFF
TRBJ2-4 TRBV7-2 . 15 . TGTGCCAGCAGCTTGGATGGGGGGTTCAGGAACATTCAGTACTTC CASSLDGGFRNIQYF
TRBJ2-1 TRBV5-1 . 15 . TGCGCCAGCACTTCGGGGGCTAGCGGATACAATGAGCAGTTCTTC CASTSGASGYNEQFF
TRBJ2-1 TRBV5-1 . 15 TRBD1 TGCGCCAGCAGCGGGGGACAGGGGTCTTACAATGAGCAGTTCTTC CASSGGQGSYNEQFF
TRBJ1-1 TRBV30 . 13 . TGTGCCTGGAAAACCAGGCGGAACACTGAAGCTTTCTTT CAWKTRRNTEAFF
TRBJ2-5 TRBV2 . 14 TRBD1 TGTGCCAGTCGGACAGGGATATATCAAGAGACCCAGTACTTC CASRTGIYQETQYF
TRBJ2-7 TRBV28 . 14 . TGTGCCAGCAGTTTATATGGCGACTCCTACGAGCAGTACTTC CASSLYGDSYEQYF
TRBJ1-6 TRBV28 . 13 . TGTGCCTCGAGGGTGGAATATAATTCACCCCTCCACTTT CASRVEYNSPLHF
TRBJ2-7 TRBV5-1 . 16 TRBD1 TGCGCCAGCAGCCGACACTCCGGGACAGGGATCGACGAGCAGTACTTC CASSRHSGTGIDEQYF